Listed here is a single T cell receptor beta chain. Its antigen is undetermined. PCR used 60 Vbeta primers and 13 Jbeta primers. Sequencing was performed with immunoSEQ multiplex PCR; in TCRdb, only in-frame clones are kept and a portion is missing. The sample comprises 150,000 to 200,000 clones, around four fifths of which are singletons, and 1.5% to 2% rests with the top ten. The data derive from a study of cytomegalovirus exposure and HLA in healthy donors. General study results and limits: An analysis that came later showed most CMV-associated TCR beta chains appearing HLA-restricted. Association with HLA alleles at 0.05 false discovery rate was found for 16,951 TCR beta sequences in a later analysis. It was reported that TCR beta sequences correctly inferred the HLA-A and HLA-B alleles for most subjects.

The material sequenced was PBMCs. The TCR was taken from a man aged 35 to 55 in good health and CMV-seropositive.

CDR3 residues: CASSTAGQLYGYTF. DNA of the CDR3: TGTGCCAGCAGCACGGCGGGACAGCTCTATGGCTACACCTTC. V is TRBV9 and J is TRBJ1-2, with TRBD1 matching over 7 bases. The CDR3 covers 14 residues. V was clipped by 4 bases and J by 4 bases; unmatched bases: 7. Looked up from germline, CDR1 is SGDLS and CDR2 is YYNGEE.